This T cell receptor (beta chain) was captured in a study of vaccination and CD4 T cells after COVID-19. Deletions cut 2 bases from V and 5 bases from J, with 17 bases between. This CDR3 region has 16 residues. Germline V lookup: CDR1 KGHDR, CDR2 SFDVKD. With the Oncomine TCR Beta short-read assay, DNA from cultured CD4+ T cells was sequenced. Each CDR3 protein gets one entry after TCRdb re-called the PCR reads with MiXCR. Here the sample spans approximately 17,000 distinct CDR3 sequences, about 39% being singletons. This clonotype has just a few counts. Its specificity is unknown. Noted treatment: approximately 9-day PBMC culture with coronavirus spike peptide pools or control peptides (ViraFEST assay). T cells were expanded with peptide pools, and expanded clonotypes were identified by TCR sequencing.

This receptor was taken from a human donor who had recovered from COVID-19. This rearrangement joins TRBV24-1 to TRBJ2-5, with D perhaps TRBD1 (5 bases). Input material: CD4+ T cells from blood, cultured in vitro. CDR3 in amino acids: CATSDSTGHIPETQYF. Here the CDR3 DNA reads TGTGCCACCAGTGATTCCACTGGACATATTCCGGAGACCCAGTACTTC.